This T cell receptor (beta chain) was profiled in a study of vaccination effects on CD4 cells after COVID-19. General observations from the study: Clones that were induced by infection or by vaccine showed marked contraction late after vaccination.

Antigen-specific CD4+ T cells were expanded with viral peptide pools in the ViraFEST assay before sequencing. Once cultured for more than nine days, the cells underwent separation to obtain CD4+ T cells. A positive SARS-CoV-2 PCR test fell between March and December 2020. The negative control culture used an HIV-1 Nef peptide pool. TCRdb keeps only in-frame clones here, not all; method: immunoSEQ multiplex PCR. The sample has tens of thousands of clones; approximately 73% are singletons. This clone was recorded once. Its antigen remains unknown. Trimming stripped 6 bases from V and 12 bases from J, with 18 bases between. Looked up from germline, CDR1 is LNHDA and CDR2 is SQIVND (reference sequence). CDR3 length: 13 amino acids.

This rearrangement joins TRBV19 to TRBJ2-1, with D possibly being TRBD1 (6 bases). This clonotype originated in a human donor who had a prior SARS-CoV-2 infection. This specimen consisted of CD4+ T cells from PBMCs cultured with HIV peptides, obtained before COVID-19 vaccination. Subset reported: HIV-1 Nef peptide pool negative control/reference culture. This CDR3 reads CASRSGARGGQFF. CDR3 in DNA: TGTGCCAGTAGGTCAGGGGCCCGAGGGGGGCAGTTCTTC.